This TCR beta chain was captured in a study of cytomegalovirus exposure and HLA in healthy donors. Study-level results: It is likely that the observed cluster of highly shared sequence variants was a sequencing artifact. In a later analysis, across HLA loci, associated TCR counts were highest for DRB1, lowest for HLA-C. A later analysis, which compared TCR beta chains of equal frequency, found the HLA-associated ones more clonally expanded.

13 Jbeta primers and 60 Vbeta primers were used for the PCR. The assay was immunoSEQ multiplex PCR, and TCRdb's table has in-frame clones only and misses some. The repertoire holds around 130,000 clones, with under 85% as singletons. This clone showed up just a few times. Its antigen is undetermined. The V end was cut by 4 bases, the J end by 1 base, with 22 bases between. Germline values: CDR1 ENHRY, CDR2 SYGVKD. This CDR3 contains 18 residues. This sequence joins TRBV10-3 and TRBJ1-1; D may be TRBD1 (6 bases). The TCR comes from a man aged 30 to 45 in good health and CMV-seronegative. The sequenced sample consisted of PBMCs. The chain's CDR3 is CAISGGQATGWGNTEAFF. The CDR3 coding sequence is TGTGCCATCAGTGGAGGTCAGGCGACAGGCTGGGGGAACACTGAAGCTTTCTTT.